This TCR beta chain emerged from a study of long-term antiretroviral therapy in people with HIV. Study findings and constraints: Repertoires from HIV showed CDR3 length ranges narrower than those of controls. All time points showed a repertoire dominated by clones expanded before ART. Once patients were on ART, diversity went higher but still fell short of transplant donor controls.

CDR3 length equals 14 residues. V shed 2 bases and J shed 0 bases, with 7 bases lying between them. The germline CDR1 and CDR2 sequences are SGDLS and YYNGEE. The assay used was immunoSEQ (version v3.0), run at survey level. Using immunoSEQ multiplex PCR, the repertoire was profiled, and TCRdb retains in-frame clones only, with some absent. The data contain tens of thousands of clones, over 90% of them singletons. The cryopreserved samples used held about 0.85-11 million PBMC prior to extraction of DNA. In the case of this clone: The target antigen is unknown.

Sequencing used unsorted PBMCs, obtained approximately 6.5 years after starting antiretroviral therapy. V and J are TRBV9 and TRBJ2-3; D not resolved. This clonotype was obtained from a woman in her thirties or forties with HIV. The CDR3 protein is CASSVYSSTDTQYF. The CDR3 DNA sequence: TGTGCCAGCAGCGTTTATTCTAGCACAGATACGCAGTATTTT.